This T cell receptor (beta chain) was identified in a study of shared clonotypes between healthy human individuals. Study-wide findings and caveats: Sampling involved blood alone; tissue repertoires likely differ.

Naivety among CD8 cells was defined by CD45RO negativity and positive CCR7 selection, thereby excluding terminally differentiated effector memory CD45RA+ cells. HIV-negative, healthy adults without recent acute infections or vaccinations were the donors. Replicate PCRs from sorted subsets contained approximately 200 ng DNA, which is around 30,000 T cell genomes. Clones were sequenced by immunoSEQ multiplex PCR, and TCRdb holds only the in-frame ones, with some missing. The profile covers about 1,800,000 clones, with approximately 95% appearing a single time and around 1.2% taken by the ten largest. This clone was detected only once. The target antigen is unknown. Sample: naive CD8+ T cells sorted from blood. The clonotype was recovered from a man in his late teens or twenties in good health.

CDR3 residues: CASSSLPPEDSPLHF. Written as DNA, the CDR3 is TGTGCCAGCAGTTCGCTACCACCAGAGGATTCACCCCTCCACTTT. The rearrangement uses TRBV27 and TRBJ1-6; D ambiguous. The germline V gene encodes CDR1 MNHEY and CDR2 SMNVEV (reference sequence). CDR3 size: 15 residues. V lost 4 bases to trimming and J lost 8 bases, with 15 bases between them.